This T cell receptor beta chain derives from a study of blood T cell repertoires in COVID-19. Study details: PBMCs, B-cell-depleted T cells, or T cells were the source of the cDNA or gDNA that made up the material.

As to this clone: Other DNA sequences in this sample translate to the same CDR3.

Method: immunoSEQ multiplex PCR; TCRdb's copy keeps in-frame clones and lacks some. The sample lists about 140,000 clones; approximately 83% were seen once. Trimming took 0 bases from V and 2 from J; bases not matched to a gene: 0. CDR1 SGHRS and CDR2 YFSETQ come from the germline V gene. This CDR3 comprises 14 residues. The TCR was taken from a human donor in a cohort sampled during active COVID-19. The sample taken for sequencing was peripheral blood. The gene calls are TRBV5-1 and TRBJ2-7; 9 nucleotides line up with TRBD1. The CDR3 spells CASSLGQGAYEQYF. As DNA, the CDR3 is TGCGCCAGCAGCTTGGGACAGGGGGCCTACGAGCAGTACTTC.